These T cell receptor beta chains were read from a single sample in a study of OX40 agonist ivuxolimab in advanced cancers. TCRdb keeps only in-frame clones here, not all; method: immunoSEQ multiplex PCR. Here the sample spans about 54,000 clones, under 95% being singletons. The source was CD4+ or CD8+ T cells sorted from blood, collected in a trial of the OX40 agonist ivuxolimab. These receptors were collected from an adult with an advanced solid tumor such as melanoma, head and neck, liver or kidney cancer. Each CDR3 is given with its conserved first and last residue. The order of the fields is J gene, clone size, V gene, D gene, CDR3 protein, CDR3 DNA. The D gene is left open where the match is weak. For some rows the clone size is stated as once, few or many, or as a class when expanded; others skip it.

TRBJ1-1 - TRBV19 - CASMWVPDGMNTEAFF TGTGCCAGTATGTGGGTCCCGGACGGAATGAACACTGAAGCTTTCTTT
TRBJ2-7 - TRBV7-9 TRBD2 CASSLATLAGVPYEQYF TGTGCCAGCAGCTTAGCGACGCTAGCGGGAGTGCCCTACGAGCAGTACTTC
TRBJ2-6 - TRBV10-2 - CASSLSMEGWDSGANVLTF TGCGCCAGCAGTCTCTCTATGGAGGGGTGGGATTCCGGGGCCAACGTCCTGACTTTC
TRBJ2-7 - TRBV19 - CASSIPGNEQYF TGTGCCAGTAGTATTCCAGGGAACGAGCAGTACTTC
TRBJ2-3 - TRBV27 TRBD1 CASSTRWQGATDTQYF TGTGCCAGCAGTACCCGGTGGCAGGGGGCCACAGATACGCAGTATTTT
TRBJ1-2 - TRBV5-4 TRBD1 CASSPDRAYYGYTF TGTGCCAGCAGCCCGGACAGGGCTTACTATGGCTACACCTTC
TRBJ1-1 - TRBV9 - CASSVGGETEAFF TGTGCCAGCAGCGTAGGAGGGGAAACTGAAGCTTTCTTT
TRBJ2-5 - TRBV29-1 - CSVEDETEQETQYF TGCAGCGTTGAAGACGAGACAGAACAAGAGACCCAGTACTTC
TRBJ2-5 - TRBV6-6 - CASSYSLGVVPETQYF TGTGCCAGCAGTTATAGCCTCGGGGTCGTTCCAGAGACCCAGTACTTC
TRBJ2-7 - TRBV7-2 - CASSLENRRGYEQYF TGTGCCAGCAGCTTAGAGAATAGGAGGGGCTACGAGCAGTACTTC
TRBJ2-2 - TRBV19 - CASKGENTGELFF TGTGCTTCGAAGGGCGAGAACACCGGGGAGCTGTTTTTT
TRBJ2-1 once TRBV27 TRBD2 CASSLSEASGAYNEQFF TGTGCCAGCAGTTTATCGGAGGCTAGCGGGGCCTACAATGAGCAGTTCTTC
TRBJ1-2 - TRBV29-1 TRBD1 CSAGLGQGSYGYTF TGCAGCGCCGGGCTGGGACAGGGTAGCTATGGCTACACCTTC
TRBJ1-1 - TRBV5-4 - CASSFPPGTEAFF TGTGCCAGCAGCTTTCCGCCGGGCACTGAAGCTTTCTTT
TRBJ2-5 - TRBV11-2 TRBD2 CASSLGREAPGEEQYF TGTGCCAGCAGCTTAGGGCGGGAGGCACCGGGGGAAGAGCAGTACTTC
TRBJ1-5 - TRBV7-2 TRBD1 CASSLAFQGDNQPQHF TGTGCCAGCAGCTTAGCGTTCCAGGGGGACAATCAGCCCCAGCATTTT
TRBJ2-1 - TRBV4-3 - CASSQGASSYNEQFF TGCGCCAGCAGCCAAGGGGCCAGCTCCTACAATGAGCAGTTCTTC
TRBJ1-1 - TRBV5-1 - CASSFAAGMNTEAFF TGCGCCAGCAGCTTCGCGGCAGGGATGAACACTGAAGCTTTCTTT
TRBJ2-1 - TRBV19 - CASSIGGNAFNEQFF TGTGCCAGTAGTATAGGCGGAAACGCTTTCAATGAGCAGTTCTTC
TRBJ1-4 - TRBV7-9 - CASSLTGEKLFF TGTGCCAGCAGTCTTACGGGTGAAAAACTGTTTTTT
TRBJ2-1 - TRBV18 - CASSGGGSNEQFF TGTGCCAGCTCCGGAGGAGGGAGCAATGAGCAGTTCTTC
TRBJ1-1 once TRBV19 - CASRKQGGTEAFF TGTGCCAGTAGGAAACAGGGAGGGACTGAAGCTTTCTTT
TRBJ1-1 - TRBV4-3 - CASSQYAGPNTEAFF TGCGCCAGCAGCCAATACGCAGGGCCGAACACTGAAGCTTTCTTT
TRBJ2-1 - TRBV28 TRBD2 CASRTEGFTSGGYNEQFF TGTGCCAGCAGGACGGAGGGCTTCACTAGCGGGGGTTACAATGAGCAGTTCTTC
TRBJ2-1 - TRBV6-5 TRBD2 CASSSLAGYNEQFF TGTGCCAGCAGTTCCCTAGCGGGGTACAATGAGCAGTTCTTC
TRBJ2-7 once TRBV4-3 - CASSQETGLTYEQYF TGCGCCAGCAGCCAAGAAACAGGTCTAACCTACGAGCAGTACTTC
TRBJ1-5 - TRBV9 - CASSVGNSNQPQHF TGTGCCAGCAGCGTAGGGAATAGCAATCAGCCCCAGCATTTT
TRBJ1-1 - TRBV5-1 - CASSLGWGDDAEAFF TGCGCCAGCAGCTTGGGGTGGGGGGACGACGCTGAAGCTTTCTTT
TRBJ1-5 once TRBV27 - CASSLYLSNQPQHF TGTGCCAGCAGTTTATATCTCAGCAATCAGCCCCAGCATTTT
TRBJ2-1 - TRBV19 - CASSDLGGSYNEQFF TGTGCCAGTAGCGATCTAGGGGGCTCCTACAATGAGCAGTTCTTC
TRBJ2-1 - TRBV5-1 TRBD1 CASSLKAGTVYPYNEQFF TGCGCCAGCAGCTTGAAGGCCGGGACAGTTTACCCCTACAATGAGCAGTTCTTC
TRBJ2-2 - TRBV4-3 - CASSQDLGRMNTGELFF TGCGCCAGCAGCCAAGACCTGGGACGGATGAACACCGGGGAGCTGTTTTTT
TRBJ1-5 medium-sized TRBV6-4 TRBD1 CASSDGTGGGNQPQHF TGTGCCAGCAGTGATGGGACAGGGGGAGGCAATCAGCCCCAGCATTTT
TRBJ1-1 - TRBV6-5 - CASSYSGNLNTEAFF TGTGCCAGCAGTTACTCCGGGAATTTGAACACTGAAGCTTTCTTT
TRBJ2-1 - TRBV9 TRBD2 CASSVGGTSYNEQFF TGTGCCAGCAGCGTAGGGGGGACTAGCTACAATGAGCAGTTCTTC
TRBJ2-1 - TRBV4-3 - CASSQEGGGRVGNEQFF TGCGCCAGCAGCCAAGAAGGGGGGGGGCGCGTCGGCAATGAGCAGTTCTTC
TRBJ1-3 - TRBV4-1 - CASSQDAGTGNTIYF TGCGCCAGCAGCCAAGATGCAGGGACGGGAAACACCATATATTTT
TRBJ2-7 - TRBV7-2 - CASSIQDSYEQYF TGTGCCAGCAGTATACAGGACTCCTACGAGCAGTACTTC
TRBJ2-5 once TRBV2 - CASSRQVQETQYF TGTGCCAGCAGTCGACAAGTCCAAGAGACCCAGTACTTC
TRBJ2-3 - TRBV6-5 - CASSYSRPTDTQYF TGTGCCAGCAGTTACTCTAGGCCCACAGATACGCAGTATTTT
TRBJ2-1 - TRBV19 - CASKIGPSAYNEQFF TGTGCCAGTAAAATTGGACCATCAGCCTACAATGAGCAGTTCTTC
TRBJ1-1 - TRBV13 - CASNPKGPGNTEAFF TGTGCCAGCAACCCAAAGGGACCGGGGAACACTGAAGCTTTCTTT
TRBJ2-7 once TRBV6-1 - CASSENSYEQYF TGTGCCAGCAGTGAAAATAGTTACGAGCAGTACTTC
TRBJ1-2 - TRBV6-5 - CASSYSAGEPYGYTF TGTGCCAGCAGTTACTCGGCAGGGGAACCCTATGGCTACACCTTC
TRBJ2-7 - TRBV7-9 TRBD2 CASSLGGNYEQYF TGTGCCAGCAGCTTGGGAGGGAACTACGAGCAGTACTTC
TRBJ1-1 few TRBV27 TRBD1 CASSWTGNTEAFF TGTGCCAGCAGTTGGACAGGGAACACTGAAGCTTTCTTT